These 12 T cell receptor beta chains share one sample of origin, sequenced in a study of blood T cell repertoires in COVID-19. Sequenced by immunoSEQ multiplex PCR; TCRdb stores in-frame clones only, minus some. Among around 160,000 clones listed, more than 75% were seen once. Source material: peripheral blood. The receptors here all came from a man aged 60 to 75 with active or convalescent COVID-19.

This clone appeared once. V gene TRBV5-6 combines with J gene TRBJ1-6; TRBD1 is a possible D gene (6 bases). The V gene's germline CDR1 is SGHDT and CDR2 YYEEEE. This CDR3 is 19 amino acids long. V lost 2 bases to trimming and J lost 7 bases, with 25 bases between them. Here the CDR3 DNA reads TGTGCCAGCAGCTTTTCTAAAGACAGGCCAGGTTTATTGAATTCACCCCTCCACTTT. It encodes CASSFSKDRPGLLNSPLHF.

The chain is built from TRBV7-8 and TRBJ2-2, with D possibly TRBD2 on 6 matching bases. Deletions cut 5 bases from V and 7 bases from J, with 14 bases between. Germline V gives CDR1 SGHVS, CDR2 FQNEAQ. The CDR3 consists of 14 residues. CDR3 region: CASSPHRGDGELFF. CDR3 coding DNA: TGTGCCAGCAGCCCCCATCGCGGGGACGGGGAGCTGTTTTTT.

The gene calls are TRBV13 and TRBJ1-1, with TRBD1 matching over 8 bases. J was trimmed by 8 bases and V by 7 bases; bases with no gene match: 21. From germline, CDR1 is PRHDT and CDR2 FYEKMQ (reference sequence). This CDR3 spans 17 amino acids. CDR3 sequence (DNA): TGTGCCAGCATCTCTACGAGACAGGGGTCCCTAGGTGCGGAAGCTTTCTTT. Translating it yields CASISTRQGSLGAEAFF.

The chain uses TRBV5-1 and TRBJ2-2; D is possibly TRBD1 (5 bases). The CDR3 spans 16 residues. V gave up 0 bases and J gave up 1 base, with 10 bases separating them. The germline V gene encodes CDR1 SGHRS and CDR2 YFSETQ. CDR3 coding DNA: TGCGCCAGCAGCTTGGCCGGGCAGGGGAACACCGGGGAGCTGTTTTTT. It specifies CASSLAGQGNTGELFF.

The chain has TRBV14 and TRBJ2-2, with D perhaps TRBD2 (5 bases). Germline values: CDR1 SGHDN, CDR2 FVKESK. The CDR3 runs 16 residues. Trimming pared 4 bases from V and 7 bases from J, leaving 19 bases between. The CDR3 DNA reads as TGTGCCAGCAGCCCTCCGGGGATTCGGCGCAGCGGGGAGCTGTTTTTT. Its translation is CASSPPGIRRSGELFF.

This chain's CDR3 is CASSSGGPRVGYTF. The CDR3 DNA reads TGTGCCAGCAGCTCGGGGGGGCCCAGGGTTGGCTACACCTTC. The genes are TRBV11-2 and TRBJ1-2, with a possible D match to TRBD1 (6 bases). Trimming took off 4 bases at V and 7 bases at J, with 16 bases between the two ends. The CDR3 is made up of 14 amino acids. CDR1 and CDR2 (germline): SGHAT, FQNNGV.

The chain recombines TRBV11-2 with TRBJ2-3, with 7 positions matching TRBD2. The CDR3 totals 13 residues. The J segment lost 0 bases and the V segment lost 10 bases, leaving 4 bases of the junction unmatched. The germline V gene encodes CDR1 SGHAT and CDR2 FQNNGV. This chain's CDR3 is CATKGGSTDTQYF. The CDR3 bases are TGTGCCACTAAGGGAGGGAGCACAGATACGCAGTATTTT.

This chain links TRBV5-5 with TRBJ2-1, with TRBD2 matching over 8 bases. Unmatched junction bases numbered 10, after V lost 4 bases and J lost 4 bases. The CDR3 sequence is 16 residues long. Germline-derived CDR1 and CDR2 are SGHKS and YYEKEE (reference sequence). The CDR3 here is CASSLSGGRHYNEQFF. CDR3 DNA sequence: TGTGCCAGCAGCCTAAGCGGCGGGAGGCATTACAATGAGCAGTTCTTC.

The chain carries TRBV18 and TRBJ1-1, with no clear D. Germline V gene data show CDR1 as KGHSH and CDR2 as LQKENI. With 5 bases removed from V and 3 bases from J, the gap between germline ends came to 10 bases. The CDR3 extends over 13 amino acids. CDR3 amino acids: CASSTLQDTEAFF. The DNA for the CDR3 is TGTGCCAGCTCAACTTTGCAGGACACTGAAGCTTTCTTT.

This clone was recorded a few times. The chain carries TRBV20-1 and TRBJ2-1; the D gene is possibly TRBD2 (5 bases). Trimming took off 6 bases at V and 4 bases at J, with 7 bases between the two ends. Germline CDR1 DFQATT, CDR2 SNEGSKA (reference sequence). This CDR3 contains 11 residues. The CDR3 nucleotides are TGCAGTGCCCCGGGGTACAATGAGCAGTTCTTC. Protein: CSAPGYNEQFF.

This clone was detected once. The chain joins TRBV1 to TRBJ1-5. TRBV1 is deemed a pseudogene. This CDR3 comprises 17 residues. This chain's CDR3 is CTSSQDKIRGDNQPQHF. The CDR3 DNA is TGCACCAGCAGCCAAGATAAAATAAGAGGCGACAATCAGCCCCAGCATTTT.

V and J are TRBV19 and TRBJ2-3; TRBD1 might be the D (5 bases). This CDR3 comprises 15 residues. Trimming left V 6 bases short and J 1 base short, with 14 bases between. Germline V gives CDR1 LNHDA, CDR2 SQIVND (reference sequence). The CDR3 is CASRTVDRRTDTQYF. CDR3 in DNA: TGTGCCAGTAGGACGGTCGACAGACGCACAGATACGCAGTATTTT. Using reference TRBV19 and TRBJ2-3 for the parts outside the CDR3, the full variable domain is DGGITQSPKYLFRKEGQNVTLSCEQNLNHDAMYWYRQDPGQGLRLIYYSQIVNDFQKGDIAEGYSVSREKKESFPLTVTSAQKNPTAFYLCASRTVDRRTDTQYFGPGTRLTVL.